This T cell receptor (beta chain) was captured by sequencing in a study of Tregs in tolerant kidney transplant recipients. Germline loops: CDR1 SGHNT, CDR2 YYREEE (reference sequence). The CDR3 covers 14 residues. The germline V and J ends were trimmed by 0 bases and 3 bases, with 7 bases remaining between them. Produced via immunoSEQ multiplex PCR; TCRdb's table is partial and in-frame only. Of some 110,000 clones listed, about 90% are singletons. As for this clone: Antigen specificity is unknown.

Findings and limits, study-wide: Expanding Tregs on activated donor B cells appeared to best identify donor-specific TCRbeta clones.

The clonotype originates from a human donor in good health. The chain employs TRBV5-4 and TRBJ1-5; D not resolved. Sequences were obtained from CD4+ T cells from blood. The CDR3 here is CASSLGGYNQPQHF. The CDR3 region has the DNA TGTGCCAGCAGCTTGGGCGGTTACAATCAGCCCCAGCATTTT.